These 32 T cell receptor beta chains share one sample of origin, sequenced in a study of cytomegalovirus exposure and HLA in healthy donors. TCRdb's table, derived via immunoSEQ multiplex PCR, lists solely in-frame clones and lacks some. Of 95,000 to 120,000 clones in the sample, roughly 84% were seen once. Source material: PBMCs. All receptors derive from a young woman in good health and CMV-seronegative.

This clone was counted a single time. The rearrangement joins TRBV19 to TRBJ1-5, with 7 nucleotides matching TRBD1. This CDR3 region has 15 residues. Germline V gene lookup returns CDR1 LNHDA and CDR2 SQIVND (reference sequence). Losses at the gene ends were 5 bases for V and 1 base for J; bases not matched to a gene: 5. The CDR3 nucleotides are TGTGCCAGTAGTGCCACGGACAGGAGCAATCAGCCCCAGCATTTT. Its translation is CASSATDRSNQPQHF.

The J gene is TRBJ2-5, the V gene TRBV10-1; TRBD2 matches at 9 bases. V was pared by 5 bases and J by 2 bases, with 9 bases of the junction left unmatched. This CDR3 has 16 residues. CDR1 is WNHNN and CDR2 is SYGVQD in the germline V gene (reference sequence). CDR3 protein: CASSSQRGAIQETQYF. As DNA, the CDR3 is TGCGCCAGCAGTTCCCAGCGGGGGGCTATTCAAGAGACCCAGTACTTC.

The CDR3 coding sequence is TGTGCCAGCAGCGTTGAGGGGGCCGGTTCAAACACCATATATTTT. Translation gives CASSVEGAGSNTIYF. The gene calls are TRBV9 and TRBJ1-3, with TRBD1 matching over 7 bases. Germline CDR1 SGDLS, CDR2 YYNGEE. This CDR3 contains 15 residues. J gave up 6 bases and V 2 bases, and 8 bases lay outside the gene matches.

The CDR3 DNA sequence: TGTGCCAGTAGGGAACAGGGGAACACTGAAGCTTTCTTT. Protein: CASREQGNTEAFF. The rearrangement links TRBV19 to TRBJ1-1; D is possibly TRBD1 (6 bases). The CDR3 has 13 amino acids. Trimming shortened V by 6 bases and J by 1 base, and 9 bases separated the two germline ends. Germline CDR1 LNHDA, CDR2 SQIVND (reference sequence).

V gene TRBV30 combines with J gene TRBJ1-1, with no clear D. There are 14 residues in the CDR3. Trimming took 5 bases from V and 0 from J, leaving 13 bases between them. The germline V gene encodes CDR1 GTSNPN and CDR2 SVGIG (reference sequence). The CDR3 is CAWSGELMNTEAFF. For the CDR3, the DNA is TGTGCCTGGTCCGGAGAATTAATGAACACTGAAGCTTTCTTT.

The chain couples TRBV19 to TRBJ1-1; D remains ambiguous. Trimming took off 1 base at V and 3 bases at J, with 9 bases between the two ends. Germline CDR1 is LNHDA and CDR2 is SQIVND (reference sequence). The CDR3 sequence is 14 residues long. The CDR3 is CASSIVVGDTEAFF. In nucleotides, the CDR3 is TGTGCCAGTAGTATAGTTGTGGGAGACACTGAAGCTTTCTTT.

V usage is TRBV19 and J usage is TRBJ2-6; D uncertain. Germline values: CDR1 LNHDA, CDR2 SQIVND (reference sequence). This CDR3 region has 13 residues. V was shortened by 7 bases and J by 0 bases, with 4 bases between the two germline ends. The CDR3 nucleotides are TGTGCCAGTATAGACTCTGGGGCCAACGTCCTGACTTTC. Protein sequence: CASIDSGANVLTF. Using reference TRBV19 and TRBJ2-6 for the parts outside the CDR3, the full variable domain is DGGITQSPKYLFRKEGQNVTLSCEQNLNHDAMYWYRQDPGQGLRLIYYSQIVNDFQKGDIAEGYSVSREKKESFPLTVTSAQKNPTAFYLCASIDSGANVLTFGAGSRLTVL.

V and J are TRBV6-1 and TRBJ1-4; 7 bases match TRBD1. This CDR3 comprises 15 residues. Looked up from germline, CDR1 is MNHNS and CDR2 is SASEGT. After removal of 7 bases from V and 8 bases from J, the junction contained 13 bases not matched to a gene. This chain's CDR3 is CASTTGIQGSEKLFF. The CDR3 DNA follows: TGTGCCAGCACAACTGGCATACAGGGGTCCGAAAAACTGTTTTTT.

V usage is TRBV6-4 and J usage is TRBJ2-1, with D possibly being TRBD2 (7 bases). V lost 4 bases and J 6 bases, leaving 16 bases between the germline ends. The CDR3 spans 15 residues. Germline V gene data show CDR1 as MRHNA and CDR2 as SNTAGT. In nucleotides, the CDR3 is TGTGCCAGCAGTGCCAATACGGGGGGCCCCAATGAGCAGTTCTTC. It encodes CASSANTGGPNEQFF.

The J gene is TRBJ2-3, the V gene TRBV7-3; the match to TRBD1 covers 10 bases. Germline V gene data show CDR1 as SGHTA and CDR2 as FQGTGA. The CDR3 extends over 15 amino acids. V lost 3 bases to trimming and J lost 3 bases; unmatched junction nucleotides: 3. Here the CDR3 DNA reads TGTGCCAGCAGCTTTAGGACAGGGGGGACAGATACGCAGTATTTT. Residues: CASSFRTGGTDTQYF.

This chain links TRBV25-1 with TRBJ1-3, with TRBD1 as a possible D gene (5 bases). V shed 2 bases and J shed 4 bases, with 21 bases lying between them. Germline CDR1 and CDR2: MGHDK and SYGVNS. The CDR3 length is 18 residues. The DNA of the CDR3 is TGTGCCAGCAGTGAAGGGGGGGACCCTCTGGGTAGGGGAAACACCATATATTTT. It translates to CASSEGGDPLGRGNTIYF.

The chain joins TRBV9 to TRBJ1-6, with 7 positions matching TRBD1. Germline V CDR1 and CDR2: SGDLS, YYNGEE. The V segment lost 4 bases and the J segment 5 bases; nucleotides outside the gene matches: 9. CDR3 size: 16 residues. The CDR3 is CASSSRDSLDNSPLHF. CDR3 bases: TGTGCCAGCAGCTCTCGGGACAGCTTAGATAATTCACCCCTCCACTTT.

Here the CDR3 DNA reads TGTGCCAGCAGCCAGGCTCAGCGGATACACACAGATACGCAGTATTTT. As protein: CASSQAQRIHTDTQYF. The J gene is TRBJ2-3, the V gene TRBV14; tentative D call: TRBD2 (5 bases). CDR3 length: 16 amino acids. Per the germline V gene, CDR1 is SGHDN and CDR2 is FVKESK. V was trimmed by 3 bases and J by 2 bases, leaving 15 bases between them.

This clone appeared a few times. This chain joins TRBV6-1 and TRBJ2-7, with a weak D call TRBD2 (7 bases). CDR3 length: 15 amino acids. Germline V lookup: CDR1 MNHNS, CDR2 SASEGT. Trimming pared 1 base from V and 2 bases from J, leaving 12 bases between. The CDR3 region has the DNA TGTGCCAGCAGTGAAGAGGGGGGGAACCCCTACGAGCAGTACTTC. It yields the protein CASSEEGGNPYEQYF.

A few counts support this clone. The chain is built from TRBV7-2 and TRBJ1-5; TRBD1 matches 9 bases. Looked up from germline, CDR1 is SGHTA and CDR2 is FQGNSA. Trimming cost V 4 bases and J 0 bases; bases outside gene matches: 4. This CDR3 has 16 amino acids. CDR3 protein: CASSWDRDYSNQPQHF. CDR3 nucleotides: TGTGCCAGCAGCTGGGACAGGGACTATAGCAATCAGCCCCAGCATTTT. Full variable domain (rest looked up from reference TRBV7-2 and TRBJ1-5): GAGVSQSPSNKVTEKGKDVELRCDPISGHTALYWYRQSLGQGLEFLIYFQGNSAPDKSGLPSDRFSAERTGGSVSTLTIQRTQQEDSAVYLCASSWDRDYSNQPQHFGDGTRLSIL.

This chain uses TRBV7-8 with TRBJ2-1; 10 bases align to TRBD1. J lost 0 bases, V lost 0 bases, and 14 bases had no gene match. The CDR3 consists of 21 residues. Germline V gene sequence: CDR1 SGHVS, CDR2 FQNEAQ. The DNA of the CDR3 is TGTGCCAGCAGCTTAGCGCTCGGACAGGGGGTCATTGAGAGCTCCTACAATGAGCAGTTCTTC. Residues: CASSLALGQGVIESSYNEQFF.

This clone occurred a few times. The V and J genes are TRBV27 and TRBJ1-2; perhaps TRBD1 as D (6 bases). Germline V gene data show CDR1 as MNHEY and CDR2 as SMNVEV (reference sequence). V lost 10 bases, J lost 1 base, and 13 bases lay in between. The CDR3 is 13 amino acids. CDR3 loop: CATSGEGNYGYTF. The CDR3 coding sequence is TGTGCCACCTCAGGGGAGGGTAACTATGGCTACACCTTC.

The count of this clone is one. J is TRBJ2-7 and V is TRBV19, with D perhaps matching TRBD1 (5 bases). The CDR3 covers 14 residues. The V and J ends lost 5 bases and 6 bases respectively, with 17 bases between them. Germline assignment: CDR1 LNHDA and CDR2 SQIVND (reference sequence). The CDR3 nucleotides are TGTGCCAGTAGTGATATCAGGGTGGTTTGCGAGCAGTACTTC. This codes for CASSDIRVVCEQYF.

This clone has only a few counts. The gene calls are TRBV29-1 and TRBJ2-3; the match to TRBD1 covers 9 bases. J lost 4 bases, V lost 8 bases, and 10 bases had no gene match. The CDR3 spans 14 residues. The germline V gene has CDR1 SQVTM and CDR2 ANQGSEA. CDR3 sequence reads: CSLGTGFEADTQYF. CDR3 DNA sequence: TGCAGCTTAGGGACAGGGTTTGAGGCAGATACGCAGTATTTT.

This clone has a handful of counts. The V and J genes are TRBV6-5 and TRBJ1-2, with 8 bases lining up with TRBD1. J lost 6 bases, V lost 5 bases, and 11 bases had no gene match. The length of the CDR3 is 15 residues. The V gene's germline CDR1 is MNHEY and CDR2 SVGAGI. CDR3 in amino acids: CASSPRTGRVNGYTF. The CDR3 DNA reads as TGTGCCAGCAGTCCCCGGACAGGGAGGGTGAATGGCTACACCTTC.

The rearrangement joins TRBV10-2 to TRBJ2-1; a weak D match, TRBD2 (6 bases). This CDR3 comprises 14 residues. Germline V gene sequence: CDR1 WSHSY, CDR2 SAAADI. The V end was cut by 10 bases, the J end by 5 bases, with 18 bases between. The CDR3 loop reads CATLPKRVHNEQFF. The CDR3 DNA is TGCGCCACTTTGCCTAAGCGGGTTCACAATGAGCAGTTCTTC.

This clone was seen only once. This chain links TRBV4-1 with TRBJ2-7; D is uncertain. The CDR3 extends over 15 amino acids. V lost 5 bases, J lost 0 bases, and 14 bases lay in between. Germline loops: CDR1 MGHRA, CDR2 YSYEKL. CDR3 loop: CASSTDGGSSYEQYF. The CDR3 bases are TGCGCCAGCAGCACCGATGGCGGATCCTCCTACGAGCAGTACTTC.

The CDR3 loop reads CASSSYTGNYGYTF. CDR3 nucleotides: TGTGCCAGCAGTTCTTACACAGGGAACTATGGCTACACCTTC. The chain is built from TRBV27 and TRBJ1-2; weak D call: TRBD1 (6 bases). The germline gives CDR1 MNHEY, CDR2 SMNVEV (reference sequence). V shed 4 bases and J shed 2 bases, with 11 bases lying between them. This CDR3 spans 14 amino acids.

The chain uses TRBV6-6 and TRBJ2-3, with 7 bases that match TRBD2. Germline CDR1 MNHNY, CDR2 SVGAGI (reference sequence). This CDR3 contains 15 residues. V lost 5 bases to trimming and J lost 2 bases; unmatched junction nucleotides: 7. For the CDR3, the DNA is TGTGCCAGCAGTCTTCGAGCGGGGAACACAGATACGCAGTATTTT. Translated: CASSLRAGNTDTQYF.

The CDR3 spells CASSYTVHSSYNEQFF. The CDR3, as DNA: TGTGCCAGCAGTTATACGGTGCACAGCTCCTACAATGAGCAGTTCTTC. The chain uses TRBV2 and TRBJ2-1, with unresolved D. V was clipped by 5 bases and J by 0 bases, with 14 bases between them. The CDR3 totals 16 residues. Germline V CDR1 and CDR2: SNHLY, FYNNEI.

This clone showed up just a few times. V usage is TRBV9 and J usage is TRBJ2-7; D is perhaps TRBD2 (6 bases). Trimming took off 4 bases at V and 0 bases at J, with 17 bases between the two ends. CDR1 and CDR2 (germline): SGDLS, YYNGEE. The CDR3 length is 16 residues. The CDR3 nucleotides are TGTGCCAGCAGCCTCCACGGGACTCCGAGCTCCTACGAGCAGTACTTC. Amino acid sequence: CASSLHGTPSSYEQYF.

CDR3 sequence reads: CASSTSGSNQPQHF. The DNA for the CDR3 is TGTGCCAGCAGTACCTCGGGGAGCAATCAGCCCCAGCATTTT. The J gene is TRBJ1-5, the V gene TRBV27; D is uncertain. Germline V gene data show CDR1 as MNHEY and CDR2 as SMNVEV (reference sequence). V lost 5 bases, J lost 1 base, and 9 bases lay in between. This CDR3 comprises 14 residues.

This clone was detected only once. V is TRBV6-5 and J is TRBJ1-1, with TRBD1 matching 7 bases. The trim removed 6 bases at V and 1 base at J, leaving 5 bases unmatched. There are 14 residues in the CDR3. Germline CDR1 is MNHEY and CDR2 is SVGAGI. In nucleotides, the CDR3 is TGTGCCAGCAGCCTGGGGACAGAGAACACTGAAGCTTTCTTT. Amino acid sequence: CASSLGTENTEAFF.

V gene TRBV5-6 combines with J gene TRBJ2-7, with 9 bases matching TRBD1. CDR1 and CDR2 (germline): SGHDT, YYEEEE. The CDR3 length is 14 residues. Trimming cost V 3 bases and J 4 bases; bases outside gene matches: 5. CDR3 amino acids: CASSYQDRGYEQYF. CDR3 sequence (DNA): TGTGCCAGCAGCTATCAGGACAGGGGTTACGAGCAGTACTTC. The variable domain in full, with the rest retrieved from reference TRBV5-6 and TRBJ2-7, is DAGVTQSPTHLIKTRGQQVTLRCSPKSGHDTVSWYQQALGQGPQFIFQYYEEEERQRGNFPDRFSGHQFPNYSSELNVNALLLGDSALYLCASSYQDRGYEQYFGPGTRLTVT.

Here the CDR3 DNA reads TGTGCCAGCAGCTCGGTCCGGGACAGGATTGGCGAGCAGTACTTC. Amino acid sequence: CASSSVRDRIGEQYF. The rearrangement joins TRBV5-4 to TRBJ2-7; 8 nucleotides align to TRBD1. Germline V gene data show CDR1 as SGHNT and CDR2 as YYREEE (reference sequence). The V segment lost 3 bases and the J segment 6 bases; nucleotides outside the gene matches: 11. The CDR3 length is 15 residues.

V is TRBV5-1 and J is TRBJ2-1; D gene unclear. CDR1 is SGHRS and CDR2 is YFSETQ in the germline V gene. V was clipped by 3 bases and J by 4 bases, with 8 bases between them. There are 13 residues in the CDR3. CDR3 sequence (DNA): TGCGCCAGCAGCTCAAACAAATACAATGAGCAGTTCTTC. Translated, it gives CASSSNKYNEQFF.

CDR3 sequence: CASSLAAGYTYEQYF. The CDR3 DNA sequence: TGTGCCAGCAGCTTAGCGGCAGGGTATACCTACGAGCAGTACTTC. The rearrangement uses TRBV11-2 and TRBJ2-7, with D perhaps matching TRBD1 (5 bases). The CDR3 length is 15 residues. Germline V gene sequence: CDR1 SGHAT, CDR2 FQNNGV. V was cut by 1 base and J by 2 bases, with 12 bases left in between.